This T cell receptor beta chain was identified in a study of human T cells and chemical hapten exposure. This sample's time point: patch test 3, about 24 weeks after DPC sensitization. Indicated treatment: therapeutic diphenylcyclopropenone sensitization with weekly scalp DPC. MiXCR, applied by TCRdb to the RACE reads, yields one record per CDR3 protein. The data show more than 95,000 distinct CDR3 sequences, with roughly a third seen just once and less than 3% held by the top ten. Germline-derived CDR1 and CDR2 are MNHEY and SVGAGI. V lost 3 bases and J 1 base, leaving 8 bases between the germline ends. CDR3 length: 14 amino acids.

This chain joins TRBV6-5 and TRBJ2-3; perhaps D is TRBD1 or TRBD2 (5 bases each). This TCR was recovered from a man aged 35 to 55 with alopecia areata. Some clones in this sample may be carry-over from other donors' samples. The input for sequencing was whole blood, taken in connection with sensitization to the hapten diphenylcyclopropenone (DPC). This CDR3 is CASSYLGRTDTQYF. For the CDR3, the DNA is TGTGCCAGCAGTTATCTGGGACGCACAGATACGCAGTATTTT.